Below, one T cell receptor (beta chain) is given with its context. What it binds is unknown. This CDR3 has 14 residues. Germline CDR1 is SGHRS and CDR2 is YFSETQ. V was shortened by 2 bases and J by 0 bases, with 9 bases between the two germline ends. Clones were read by immunoSEQ multiplex PCR, and TCRdb kept only the in-frame ones, dropping some. Altogether some 150,000 clones are present, approximately 90% being singletons, with the ten largest covering 3%. The source of the sample is a study of cytomegalovirus exposure and HLA in healthy donors. General study points: Many donors carried some public TCRs, although rarity characterized most TCR sequences. It was found in a later analysis that first-cohort TCR clusters tended to co-occur in the 100 to 150 validation repertoires. The classifier, whose performance was assessed in both the original and validation cohorts, reportedly diagnosed cytomegalovirus status with high specificity and sensitivity.

The sequence was obtained from a man in his late teens or twenties in good health and CMV-seronegative. The V and J genes are TRBV5-1 and TRBJ2-7; no clear D. The sequenced sample consisted of PBMCs. In nucleotides, the CDR3 is TGCGCCAGCAGCTTAGACACCAGCTCCTACGAGCAGTACGTC. This codes for CASSLDTSSYEQYV.